A selection of T cell receptor beta chains follows, all from one sample in a study of Graves' ophthalmopathy and Graves' hyperthyroidism. TCRdb analysed the multiplex PCR reads with MiXCR anew, one entry per CDR3 protein. The table has 150,000 to 200,000 distinct CDR3 sequences, 30% to 45% seen once. The material sequenced was peripheral blood. All receptors derive from a woman between 40 and 55 years old with Graves' ophthalmopathy. Each CDR3 is given with its conserved first and last residue. The D gene is left open where the match is weak. Not every row has a clone size; where given, it reads once, few, many or a size class.

size,J,D,V,CDR3,DNA
many,TRBJ2-5,-,TRBV5-1,CASSPTTGVETQYF,TGCGCCAGCAGTCCGACGACGGGAGTGGAGACCCAGTACTTC
many,TRBJ2-5,-,TRBV28,CASSFGSGETQYF,-
many,TRBJ1-5,TRBD1,TRBV6-1,CASRTGSSNQPQHF,TGTGCCAGCAGGACAGGGTCCAGCAATCAGCCCCAGCATTTT
-,TRBJ2-7,-,TRBV7-2,CASSSSRTLEQYF,TGTGCCAGCAGCTCCTCGAGGACTCTCGAGCAGTACTTC
many,TRBJ1-2,-,TRBV25-1,CASSEFSGGGYTF,TGTGCCAGCAGTGAATTCTCCGGGGGTGGCTACACCTTC
many,TRBJ2-2,TRBD2,TRBV12-3/TRBV12-4,CASSLRASGRNTGELFF,TGTGCCAGCAGTTTAAGGGCTAGCGGGAGAAACACCGGGGAGCTGTTTTTT
-,TRBJ1-1,TRBD1,TRBV6-2/TRBV6-3,CASSSGQGFMNTEAFF,TGTGCCAGCAGTTCCGGACAGGGCTTCATGAACACTGAAGCTTTCTTT
many,TRBJ2-5,-,TRBV7-9,CASSSRDGYFETQYF,TGTGCCAGCAGCTCCCGGGACGGGTATTTCGAGACCCAGTACTTC
-,TRBJ2-7,TRBD2,TRBV12-3/TRBV12-4,CASSLYGSGGNEQYF,TGTGCCAGCAGTTTATATGGTAGCGGGGGAAACGAGCAGTACTTC
-,TRBJ1-2,-,TRBV5-1,CASSLEVPNYGYTF,TGCGCCAGCAGCTTGGAAGTTCCCAACTATGGCTACACCTTC
few,TRBJ2-5,-,TRBV2,CASSDGETVMETQYF,TGTGCCAGCAGTGATGGGGAAACGGTGATGGAGACCCAGTACTTC
-,TRBJ2-5,-,TRBV9,CASSVGGTQETQYF,TGTGCCAGCAGCGTAGGGGGGACGCAAGAGACCCAGTACTTC
-,TRBJ2-7,TRBD1,TRBV7-2,CASSPTGREQYF,TGTGCCAGCAGCCCGACAGGGCGGGAGCAGTACTTC
-,TRBJ2-7,-,TRBV28,CASSPPGGGQYF,TGTGCCAGCAGCCCCCCAGGTGGCGGGCAGTACTTC
many,TRBJ2-5,-,TRBV7-3,CASSYTREETQYF,TGTGCCAGCAGCTACACAAGGGAAGAGACCCAGTACTTC
many,TRBJ1-1,-,TRBV7-9,CASSWRDTEAFF,TGTGCCAGCAGCTGGAGGGACACTGAAGCTTTCTTT
many,TRBJ1-1,TRBD1,TRBV28,CASITPTGVTKEAFF,TGTGCCAGTATTACTCCGACAGGGGTCACCAAAGAAGCTTTCTTT
many,TRBJ1-5,-,TRBV7-2,CASSPGAREDQPQHF,TGTGCCAGCAGCCCGGGGGCCAGGGAGGATCAGCCCCAGCATTTT
many,TRBJ1-2,-,TRBV19,CASSISGQGGGYTF,TGTGCCAGTAGTATCTCGGGGCAGGGAGGAGGCTACACCTTC
-,TRBJ2-7,TRBD1,TRBV29-1,CSVSPRQGAYEQYF,TGCAGCGTTTCACCGAGACAGGGGGCATACGAGCAGTACTTC
-,TRBJ1-2,-,TRBV25-1,CASSPVLENYGYTF,TGTGCCAGCAGTCCAGTTCTGGAAAACTATGGCTACACCTTC
-,TRBJ2-7,-,TRBV20-1,CSAPGSSEQYF,TGCAGTGCTCCCGGGTCTAGCGAGCAGTACTTC
many,TRBJ1-2,TRBD1,TRBV4-3,CASGITGGYGYTF,TGCGCCAGCGGAATTACAGGGGGCTATGGCTACACCTTC
-,TRBJ1-3,-,TRBV7-8,CASSSLVSGNTIYF,TGTGCCAGCAGTTCCCTAGTCTCTGGAAACACCATATATTTT
many,TRBJ1-2,TRBD1,TRBV12-3/TRBV12-4,CASSPTGTGGSYGYTF,TGTGCCAGCAGTCCGACCGGGACAGGGGGCTCCTATGGCTACACCTTC
many,TRBJ1-3,-,TRBV4-2,CASSQDLRGNTIYF,TGTGCCAGCAGCCAAGATCTCCGTGGAAACACCATATATTTT
few,TRBJ2-5,TRBD2,TRBV12-3/TRBV12-4,CASRAGLAGVKETQYF,TGTGCCAGCAGGGCGGGACTAGCGGGAGTAAAAGAGACCCAGTACTTC
once,TRBJ1-2,-,TRBV6-9,CASSKFTDGDYGYTF,TGTGCCAGCAGCAAATTCACCGACGGGGACTATGGCTACACCTTC
many,TRBJ1-2,TRBD1,TRBV5-1,CASGDRTNYGYTF,TGCGCCAGCGGGGACAGAACTAACTATGGCTACACCTTC